The 21 T cell receptor beta chains below all came from one sample that was sequenced in a study of tumor and adjacent non-tumor tissue in lung cancer. This sample's RNA came from whole unsorted tissue. A modified ARM-PCR protocol with three rounds of nested PCR amplified TCRbeta. TCRdb re-called the multiplex PCR reads with MiXCR, one entry per CDR3 protein. There are roughly 67,000 distinct CDR3 sequences in the sample; 60% occur only once, and around 20% lies in the top ten. Sequencing used lung tumor tissue. These receptors came from a man in his forties or fifties with non-small cell lung cancer.

This clonotype came up many times. The chain links TRBV29-1 to TRBJ2-7; the D is unclear. Trimming left V 4 bases short and J 3 bases short, with 13 bases between. The CDR3 consists of 13 residues. The germline gives CDR1 SQVTM, CDR2 ANQGSEA. The chain's CDR3 is CSVGSRTNYEQYF. In DNA form, the CDR3 reads TGCAGCGTTGGGTCTCGAACCAACTACGAGCAGTACTTC.

This clonotype was found many times. This chain links TRBV30 with TRBJ2-3, with TRBD2 matching 7 bases. The germline V gene encodes CDR1 GTSNPN and CDR2 SVGIG (reference sequence). V shed 2 bases and J 4 bases; nucleotides not matched to a gene: 3. The CDR3 runs 13 residues. The CDR3 is CAWSKGGADTQYF. The CDR3 coding sequence is TGTGCCTGGAGTAAGGGAGGGGCAGATACGCAGTATTTT. Combining the CDR3 with reference TRBV30 and TRBJ2-3 gives the whole variable domain SQTIHQWPATLVQPVGSPLSLECTVEGTSNPNLYWYRQAAGRGLQLLFYSVGIGQISSEVPQNLSASRPQDRQFILSSKKLLLSDSGFYLCAWSKGGADTQYFGPGTRLTVL.

The rearrangement joins TRBV7-9 to TRBJ1-1, with D tentatively TRBD1 (6 bases). The CDR3 runs 14 residues. V lost 5 bases, J lost 1 base, and 11 bases lay in between. The germline V gene encodes CDR1 SEHNR and CDR2 FQNEAQ (reference sequence). The CDR3 loop reads CASSRQVWNTEAFF. The CDR3 bases are TGTGCCAGCAGCAGACAGGTCTGGAACACTGAAGCTTTCTTT.

The chain couples TRBV5-5 to TRBJ2-1, with 7 bases that match TRBD1. Germline V lookup: CDR1 SGHKS, CDR2 YYEKEE (reference sequence). V lost 5 bases and J lost 12; bases outside the gene matches: 2. CDR3 length equals 10 residues. CDR3 region: CASSNRGQFF. In DNA, the CDR3 is TGTGCCAGCAGTAACAGGGGGCAGTTCTTC.

This clonotype was seen a handful of times. At one end the junction does not follow the germline gene, possibly because of a read error. The chain couples TRBV11-1 to TRBJ2-5; no firm D call. Germline V lookup: CDR1 SGHAT, CDR2 FQDESV (reference sequence). CDR3 length equals 14 residues. CDR3 in amino acids: CASSLSRSQEAQYF. CDR3 nucleotides: TGTGCCAGCAGCTTAAGTCGGAGCCAAGAGGCCCAATACTTC.

With regard to this clonotype: Germline and junction disagree at one end, which may indicate a read error. The V call is TRBV5-4, the J call TRBJ2-5; D is unresolved. This CDR3 region has 11 residues. From germline, CDR1 is SGHNT and CDR2 YYREEE (reference sequence). The CDR3 coding sequence is TGTACCAGCAGCGCACAAGAGACCCAGTACTTC. Translation: CTSSAQETQYF.

The V call is TRBV7-9, the J call TRBJ2-3; TRBD1 might be the D (5 bases). The end of the DNA fits TRBJ1-5 better, so the J call may be wrong. This CDR3 has 15 residues. The V gene's germline CDR1 is SEHNR and CDR2 FQNEAQ (reference sequence). The CDR3 is CASSLESGTRDTQHF. The DNA of the CDR3 is TGTGCCAGCAGCTTAGAATCCGGGACGAGGGATACGCAGCATTTT.

This clonotype showed up many times. CDR3 protein: CASSLLSGDPDTQYF. In DNA, the CDR3 is TGTGCCAGCAGCTTGCTGTCCGGGGACCCGGATACGCAGTATTTT. This chain links TRBV5-6 with TRBJ2-3; D possibly matches TRBD1 or TRBD2 (5 bases each). CDR1 and CDR2 from the germline V gene are SGHDT and YYEEEE. Trimming removed 1 base from V and 6 bases from J, with 15 bases in between. This CDR3 comprises 15 residues. Full variable domain (remainder filled in from reference TRBV5-6 and TRBJ2-3): DAGVTQSPTHLIKTRGQQVTLRCSPKSGHDTVSWYQQALGQGPQFIFQYYEEEERQRGNFPDRFSGHQFPNYSSELNVNALLLGDSALYLCASSLLSGDPDTQYFGPGTRLTVL.

With respect to this clonotype: The CDR3 ends on some other residue instead of the conserved phenylalanine or tryptophan, so this is likely a read error. The J gene is TRBJ2-5, the V gene TRBV29-1; TRBD1 or TRBD2 may be the D gene (5 bases each). The V gene lost 5 bases and the J gene lost 9 bases, with 19 bases spanning the gap. Germline CDR1 SQVTM, CDR2 ANQGSEA. This CDR3 region has 13 residues. The CDR3 DNA sequence: TGCAGCGTTCCCCCCCTAGCCGCAGGGCCCCAGTACATC. Its protein product is CSVPPLAAGPQYI.

Ten or more counts support this clonotype. V gene TRBV5-1 combines with J gene TRBJ2-3; 9 bases are shared with TRBD1. Unmatched junction bases numbered 5, after V lost 0 bases and J lost 3 bases. Germline V gene sequence: CDR1 SGHRS, CDR2 YFSETQ. The CDR3 runs 16 residues. The CDR3 loop reads CASSLEQGARTDTQYF. In nucleotides, the CDR3 is TGCGCCAGCAGCTTGGAACAGGGGGCAAGGACAGATACGCAGTATTTT.

Many counts were recorded for this clonotype. This rearrangement joins TRBV29-1 to TRBJ2-1; TRBD1 aligns across 7 bases. This CDR3 comprises 16 residues. The germline V gene encodes CDR1 SQVTM and CDR2 ANQGSEA. Trimming cost V 6 bases and J 0 bases; bases outside gene matches: 11. The CDR3 here is CSVLRDSPSSYNEQFF. The CDR3 DNA follows: TGCAGCGTCCTCAGGGACAGCCCCAGCTCCTACAATGAGCAGTTCTTC.

The chain has TRBV11-2 and TRBJ2-2; unclear D gene. V lost 1 base to trimming and J lost 16 bases, with 16 bases between them. The germline gives CDR1 SGHAT, CDR2 FQNNGV. CDR3 length equals 13 residues. The DNA for the CDR3 is TGTGCCAGCAGCTTAGCCACTATTCCTCATCCGTTTTTT. This translates into CASSLATIPHPFF.

Regarding this clonotype: The junction differs from germline at one of its ends, possibly a read error. CDR3 protein: CASSRDRWDEQFF. The CDR3 DNA is TGTGCAAGCAGCAGGGACAGGTGGGATGAGCAGTTCTTC. This sequence joins TRBV12-3 or TRBV12-4 and TRBJ2-1, with TRBD1 matching over 8 bases. The CDR3 runs to 13 residues.

About this clonotype: A read error may account for a junction end that differs from germline. This chain uses TRBV5-1 with TRBJ2-5, with 8 bases that match TRBD1. Germline V gives CDR1 SGHRS, CDR2 YFSETQ. This CDR3 region has 17 residues. The CDR3 loop is CASSLAGTGPRGETQYF. CDR3 DNA: TGCGCCAGCAGTTTGGCCGGGACAGGTCCAAGGGGGGAGACCCAGTACTTC.

As for this clonotype: A read error may produce the germline difference seen at one junction end. The V and J genes are TRBV4-2 and TRBJ2-1; 9 bases are a match to TRBD2. The CDR3 length is 20 residues. Germline CDR1 and CDR2: LGHNA and YNFKEQ. In DNA form, the CDR3 reads TGTACCAGCAACCAAGAGGGGTCGTTGGGGACTAGCATCTCCTACAATGAGCAGTTCTTC. Translated: CTSNQEGSLGTSISYNEQFF.

This clonotype occurred a few times. This is likely a read error, given that the CDR3 carries no conserved phenylalanine or tryptophan at its end. The rearrangement links TRBV6-1 to TRBJ2-7; 7 bases are shared with TRBD1. Germline CDR1 and CDR2: MNHNS and SASEGT. The ends lost 8 bases at V and 0 bases at J; junction bases unmatched: 19. The CDR3 totals 18 residues. CDR3 sequence (DNA): TGTGCCAGCCACAGATCTGTCCCGGGACAGATCAACTCCTACGAGCAGTACCTC. This encodes CASHRSVPGQINSYEQYL.

Details on this clonotype: This may arise from a read error, as a much more abundant clone is one base away. The chain joins TRBV7-9 to TRBJ2-7; possible D gene TRBD2, 6 bases. The CDR3 is made up of 14 amino acids. Germline CDR1 reads SEHNR; CDR2 reads FQNEAQ (reference sequence). The DNA of the CDR3 is TGTGTCAGCAGCCGCCGGGGCGGGGAATACGAGCAGTACTTC. Its translation: CVSSRRGGEYEQYF.

Worth noting for this clonotype: Given a much more abundant clone one base away, this may be a read error. The chain couples TRBV20-1 to TRBJ2-4; TRBD2 matches 7 bases. Per the germline V gene, CDR1 is DFQATT and CDR2 is SNEGSKA (reference sequence). With 0 bases clipped from V and 1 base from J, the junction kept 12 bases outside the gene matches. The CDR3 spans 18 residues. CDR3 sequence: CSARDREASGEAKNIQYF. The DNA for the CDR3 is TGCAGTGCTAGAGATCGGGAGGCAAGCGGAGAGGCCAAAAACATTCAGTACTTC.

About this clonotype: A read error may account for a junction end that differs from germline. The chain joins TRBV11-2 to TRBJ1-4; D possibly corresponds to TRBD1 (5 bases). The CDR3 loop spans 18 amino acids. Germline CDR1 is SGHAT and CDR2 is FQNNGV. Here the CDR3 DNA reads TGTGCTAGCAGCCAACCAGTTTGGGAAAAGGGACTTAATGAAAAACTGTTTTTT. Its translation: CASSQPVWEKGLNEKLFF.

Remarks on this clonotype: A read error is possible here, since a much larger clone lies one base away. The gene calls are TRBV29-1 and TRBJ2-2; no definite D call. Germline CDR1 is SQVTM and CDR2 is ANQGSEA. The CDR3 extends over 14 amino acids. The V end was cut by 4 bases, the J end by 0 bases, with 9 bases between. CDR3: CSVVRVANTGELFF. As DNA, the CDR3 is TGCAGCGTTGTACGGGTGGCGAACACCGGGGAGCTGTTTTTT.

This clonotype was found many times. The chain recombines TRBV28 with TRBJ1-1, with a weak D call TRBD1 (6 bases). V was pared by 8 bases and J by 5 bases, with 12 bases between. Germline V gene lookup returns CDR1 MDHEN and CDR2 SYDVKM. The CDR3 is made up of 12 amino acids. In nucleotides, the CDR3 is TGTGCCAGCGGCAGGGGCAGTACTGAAGCTTTCTTT. Translation gives CASGRGSTEAFF.